This record concerns one TCR beta chain sequence. No antigen is known for it. With 0 bases clipped from V and 7 bases from J, the junction kept 8 bases outside the gene matches. The length of the CDR3 is 17 residues. Looked up from germline, CDR1 is LGHNA and CDR2 is YSLEER. This sample was taken from a study of T cell repertoires in cytomegalovirus infection. About the study: In the study, CMV epitopes included recently identified HLA-C-restricted and well-studied HLA-B-restricted ones. TCR beta signatures that were public indicated CMV infection and matching HLA type.

TCRdb redid the calling of the reads with MiXCR, one entry per CDR3 protein. This sample yields about 570,000 distinct CDR3 sequences, of which roughly 43% are seen a single time; 48% belongs to the top ten. Findings and caveats of the study: Predominance within the ex vivo response was attributable to HLA-C-restricted CMV-specific TCR beta clonotypes.

This TCR was recovered from a human donor in good health (CMV status not recorded). Some clones in this sample may be carry-over from other donors' samples. The V gene is TRBV4-3, the J gene TRBJ2-1, with 11 nucleotides matching TRBD2. Sequenced here: cultured PBMCs, sampled from culture after CMV antigen stimulation. CDR3 sequence: CASSQDSASGGSNEQFF. The CDR3 DNA reads as TGCGCCAGCAGCCAAGATTCGGCTAGCGGGGGGTCAAATGAGCAGTTCTTC.